The 8 T cell receptor beta chains in this list originate from one sample, sequenced in a study of breast tumors, draining lymph nodes, adjacent tissues. Samples came from axillary lymph nodes draining the breast cancer. TCRdb re-called the multiplex PCR reads with MiXCR, one entry per CDR3 protein. The sample yields around 230,000 distinct CDR3 sequences, less than 40% seen once. Sample: axillary lymph node tissue. All receptors derive from a female donor with breast cancer. Some clones in this sample may be carry-over from other donors' samples.

Turning to this clonotype: Since a much larger clone is just one base distant, this may be a read error. The V and J genes are TRBV2 and TRBJ1-4; TRBD1 is a possible D gene (6 bases). This CDR3 region has 14 residues. Germline V lookup: CDR1 SNHLY, CDR2 FYNNEI. V was pared by 8 bases and J by 11 bases, with 21 bases between. The CDR3 is CASGLRGFSDKLFF. The DNA for the CDR3 is TGTGCCAGCGGTCTCAGGGGTTTTAGTGATAAACTGTTTTTT.

The rearrangement joins TRBV10-2 to TRBJ2-2; 8 bases align to TRBD2. The CDR3 contains 15 residues. Per germline, CDR1 WSHSY and CDR2 SAAADI. Trimming at V came to 5 bases and at J to 8 bases, leaving 10 bases not matched to a gene. The CDR3 protein is CASSSLGGGNGELFF. As DNA, the CDR3 is TGCGCCAGCAGTTCCCTCGGGGGGGGAAATGGGGAGCTGTTTTTT.

The DNA for the CDR3 is TGTGCCAGCAGCGTAGGGCCTAGCTACAATGAGCAGTATTTT. Translated: CASSVGPSYNEQYF. The chain recombines TRBV9 with TRBJ2-3; a weak D match, TRBD2 (5 bases). The V and J ends lost 0 bases and 11 bases respectively, with 16 bases between them. The CDR3 has 14 residues. Germline loops: CDR1 SGDLS, CDR2 YYNGEE.

This clonotype was observed many times. Compared with germline, one end of the junction differs, possibly owing to a read error. The gene calls are TRBV6-5 and TRBJ2-3; possibly TRBD1 or TRBD2 for D (6 bases each). CDR3 length: 16 amino acids. Germline V gene sequence: CDR1 MNHEY, CDR2 SVGAGI. This CDR3 reads CASSHSIGGRLDTQYF. In nucleotides, the CDR3 is TGTGCCAGCAGTCACTCGATTGGGGGGCGCTTAGATACGCAGTATTTT.

This clonotype was counted ten times or more. This chain uses TRBV6-2 or TRBV6-3 with TRBJ1-4, with TRBD1 matching over 7 bases. J gave up 8 bases and V 5 bases, and 5 bases lay outside the gene matches. CDR1 is MNHEY, CDR2 SVGEGT, per germline. The CDR3 spans 13 residues. CDR3 protein: CASSDAGGEKLFF. CDR3 sequence (DNA): TGTGCCAGCAGTGATGCAGGGGGGGAAAAACTGTTTTTT.

The CDR3 DNA reads TGTGCCAGCAGCCTTAATCCGGGACAGGAAGCTTGGAAGGGCTACAATGAGCAGTTCTTC. Protein product: CASSLNPGQEAWKGYNEQFF. The chain carries TRBV13 and TRBJ2-1, with 8 bases aligning to TRBD1. V lost 5 bases to trimming and J lost 3 bases; unmatched junction nucleotides: 21. The germline CDR1 and CDR2 sequences are PRHDT and FYEKMQ (reference sequence). The CDR3 sequence is 20 residues long.

Turning to this clonotype: A much more abundant neighbour one base away suggests this may be a read error. The V call is TRBV30, the J call TRBJ1-2; D is ambiguous. Per germline, CDR1 GTSNPN and CDR2 SVGIG (reference sequence). V shed 8 bases and J shed 5 bases, with 18 bases lying between them. The CDR3 is 13 amino acids. The CDR3 sequence: CARGRTGGYGYTF. The CDR3 DNA is TGTGCCCGGGGTCGGACTGGCGGGTATGGCTACACCTTC.

This clonotype was seen a single time. The junction and the germline gene differ at one end; a read error may be behind it. V usage is TRBV27 and J usage is TRBJ2-5, with 10 bases fitting TRBD2. CDR3 length: 17 amino acids. Germline V gives CDR1 MNHEY, CDR2 SMNVEV (reference sequence). This chain's CDR3 is CAGSSATLAGRWETQYF. Here the CDR3 DNA reads TGTGCCGGCAGTTCGGCTACACTAGCGGGACGATGGGAGACCCAGTACTTC.